These T cell receptor beta chains were read from a single sample in a study of T cells in Graves' hyperthyroidism and ophthalmopathy. TCRdb re-derived calls from the multiplex PCR reads in MiXCR, one entry per CDR3 protein. The sample lists 530,000 or so distinct CDR3 sequences, approximately 25% seen once, with about 11% in the top ten. The sequencing sample was made of blood. These receptors all come from a woman in her twenties or thirties with Graves' ophthalmopathy. The CDR3 runs from the conserved cysteine through the conserved F or W. Each record gives: clone size, CDR3 length, V gene, J gene, CDR3 protein. The size field is filled for only some rows; it gives once, few, many or a size class.

.	14	TRBV11-2	TRBJ2-7	CASSSALRGAEQYF
.	13	TRBV6-2/TRBV6-3	TRBJ2-7	CASSYQFSYEQYF
many	14	TRBV6-2/TRBV6-3	TRBJ2-7	CASSTDIGLYEQYF
many	19	TRBV7-3	TRBJ2-7	CASSLRGQGMTSLIHEQYF
many	14	TRBV5-1	TRBJ1-5	CASSFGGFNQPQHF
.	12	TRBV2	TRBJ1-1	CARTGHHTEAFF
many	14	TRBV18	TRBJ1-2	CASSASAPEAGYTF
once	16	TRBV11-1	TRBJ1-1	CASSHTPGQRNTEAFF
many	13	TRBV6-1	TRBJ1-2	CASRLELAYGYTF
.	16	TRBV20-1	TRBJ1-2	CSARGRSQINNYGYTF
.	12	TRBV2	TRBJ1-5	CASSGWQQPQHF
many	15	TRBV19	TRBJ1-3	CASSMLANSGNTIYF
.	14	TRBV18	TRBJ1-1	CASSSAGETTEAFF
once	15	TRBV7-4	TRBJ2-7	CASKLAGGGFHEQYF
many	17	TRBV15	TRBJ1-2	CATSRDLFGQGDYGYTF
.	16	TRBV4-1	TRBJ1-2	CASSQDPGQGNYGYTF
few	13	TRBV20-1	TRBJ2-7	CSAGSETLYEQYF
few	14	TRBV28	TRBJ2-7	CASSSLTGSYEQYF
many	14	TRBV20-1	TRBJ1-5	CSARGPGEDQPQHF
many	14	TRBV28	TRBJ1-1	CASSFYQFPAEAFF
many	13	TRBV7-3	TRBJ2-5	CASSLIGWETQYF
many	18	TRBV30	TRBJ1-1	CAWSDSRLGWGTNTEAFF
.	14	TRBV20-1	TRBJ1-5	CSAFPDRTLGTQHF
few	13	TRBV12-5	TRBJ2-7	CASGLGSTNEQCF
few	15	TRBV2	TRBJ2-7	CASRELAGPLYEQYF
many	13	TRBV6-5	TRBJ2-7	CATQRERNYEQYF
.	13	TRBV24-1	TRBJ2-7	CATSATGFGEQYF
.	17	TRBV6-4	TRBJ2-2	CASRPGHGTVNTGDLFF
few	16	TRBV6-5	TRBJ2-2	CASSYETGLGTGELFF
many	12	TRBV5-1	TRBJ2-7	CASSSGYYEQYF
few	11	TRBV20-1	TRBJ1-1	CSASDGSEAFF
few	11	TRBV5-6	TRBJ2-7	CASILTYDQYF
.	16	TRBV20-1	TRBJ1-2	CSARPPGQGIYGGYTF
few	15	TRBV28	TRBJ1-1	CASSFNPGGSVGAFF
.	15	TRBV20-1	TRBJ2-3	CSARDSGGRTDTQYF
many	14	TRBV6-1	TRBJ2-5	CASSVAGGTETQYF
.	17	TRBV28	TRBJ2-7	CASSLGWSGRASYEQYF
few	12	TRBV29-1	TRBJ2-7	CSVTSGVYEQYF
many	13	TRBV5-1	TRBJ1-1	CASSLGQHTEAFF
many	16	TRBV11-1	TRBJ1-6	CASSPRRWGTNSPLHF
few	15	TRBV6-1	TRBJ2-5	CASSEVLAEPETQYF
few	14	TRBV6-1	TRBJ2-5	CASRKLGQQETQYF
many	13	TRBV10-3	TRBJ2-5	CAISESPQETQYF
.	18	TRBV25-1	TRBJ2-5	CASSDPAGPGQEQETQYF
many	13	TRBV6-1	TRBJ2-4	CASSGGVENIKYF
many	15	TRBV27	TRBJ2-3	CASSLASGRTDTQYF
once	14	TRBV4-1	TRBJ2-1	CASRRTGDYNEQFF
.	11	TRBV12-5	TRBJ1-1	CASGYSFEAFF
many	15	TRBV7-8	TRBJ1-2	CASSSTGLYNHGYTF
few	14	TRBV6-2/TRBV6-3	TRBJ2-7	CASTSRDFRYEQYF
many	14	TRBV20-1	TRBJ2-7	CSAPDASSSYEQYF
.	18	TRBV6-2/TRBV6-3	TRBJ1-4	CASSYSFLPGQGMEKLFF
many	15	TRBV6-1	TRBJ1-1	CASSAPQGINTEAFF
many	13	TRBV12-3/TRBV12-4	TRBJ1-5	CASSNRGNQPQHF
.	15	TRBV12-5	TRBJ2-5	CASGLDRQGQETQYF